Described below is a single TCR beta chain sequence and its context. Many counts were recorded for this clone. It has no known antigen specificity. Read sequence stops 3 residues before the CDR3 end, and the germline J gene provides the missing end. CVID samples and control samples contributed equivalent amounts of genomic DNA as sequencing input. For every sample, a 60 bp segment covering the rearranged TCRbeta CDR3 region was amplified and then sequenced. TCRbeta amplification used the immunoSEQ assay, a bias-corrected multiplex PCR with high-throughput sequencing. The authors' pipeline ran thus. Every unique nucleotide sequence counted as a clone and was annotated with V, D and J genes, copy number and frequency. Sequences were labeled productive if in frame, and non-productive if out of frame or containing stop codons. As previously described, clonality was calculated on the basis of Shannon's entropy. The predicted amino acid sequences of productive clones were used to derive mean CDR3 Kyte-Doolittle hydropathy. Hierarchical clustering of scaled V gene usage was performed with the R hclust function using Manhattan distance and complete linkage. Sharing of clones by CDR3 amino acid sequence was evaluated through resampling of 12 repertoires per group over 100 rounds. The repertoires were screened for around 70 published EBV-specific TCRbeta sequences and roughly 240 published CMV-specific TCRbeta sequences. A couple of CVID samples that yielded fewer than 10,000 sequences were excluded from the analysis, so roughly 40 CVID repertoires were retained. The table comes from immuneACCESS by way of TCRdb, which keeps in-frame sequences with V and J called. Part of the clones is missing from these tables; in studies checked, under half for an unresolved V gene and the rest for unknown reasons. That table gives V, J and clone size, and the DNA gave D and trimming. For this sample the table reports 35,000 to 45,000 clones, with no clone seen just once. The top ten clones comprise 3% to 4.5% of the sample.

Predominantly Caucasian heritage was noted among both the CVID patients and the healthy controls. From each donor, 5 to 8 ml of heparinized peripheral whole blood was collected. Genomic DNA from adults with common variable immune deficiency (CVID) and from healthy adult controls was used for sequencing of TCRbeta CDR3 repertoires. The control group comprised about 22 healthy adult volunteers, roughly 12 female and 10 male, aged about 23 to 75 years with a mean age of approximately 30. To isolate peripheral blood mononuclear cells, diluted blood was subjected to density centrifugation over Hypaque 1077 or Ficoll-Paque. Genomic DNA was extracted from unsorted mononuclear cells by Qiagen column purification or by a centrifugation-based method. This entry belongs to a study of T cell clonality in common variable immunodeficiency (dated by TCRdb to 2013 to 2016). Overall results and qualifications from the work: Reportedly, TCRbeta sequences from CVID had fewer deletions and N-nucleotide insertions, and highly modified clones with 13 or more V deletions were absent from CVID. TCRbeta clonality was higher in CVID subjects than in healthy controls (t-test p = 0.018), and the increase was most characteristic of about a third of subjects. Healthy controls shared more TCRbeta clones with each other than CVID subjects shared among themselves (p < 0.0001). Despite equal DNA input, controls averaged around 80,000 unique sequences per sample versus about 32,000 in CVID samples. Correlations between repertoire features and clinical complications were limited by patient heterogeneity within the CVID cohort. The authors noted that sequencing repertoires of T cell subpopulations would be needed to clarify what caused the increased clonality in CVID.

Measured from the cysteine to the phenylalanine, the CDR3 is 14 residues long. Sequencing covers 33 bases of the CDR3, shown here with the frame starting at base 1. For CDR1 and CDR2, the germline V gene lists SGHRS and YFSETQ. V is clipped by 5 bases and J by 1 base, and the sequence between their germline boundaries is 12 bases long. Rearrangement joined TRBV5-1 to TRBJ2-5; the D gene is possibly TRBD1, with 5 bases matching. The receptor comes from a person aged 18-70 years in good health. The sample taken for sequencing was peripheral blood mononuclear cells. CDR3 bases read: TGCGCCAGCAGTTCGGACAATACCCAAGAGACC. It translates as CASSSDNTQET. The full CDR3 is CASSSDNTQETQYF.